Below, 5 T cell receptor beta chains from the same sample are listed, as sequenced in a study of Ad26.COV2.S vaccination and SARS-CoV-2 variants. The treatment: some 20 received Ad26.COV2.S at low or high dose, single or two shots; 5 received placebo; per-sample allocation not given. Samples came from day 63 after the first vaccine or placebo injection. The data were produced by immunoSEQ multiplex PCR, yet TCRdb's version contains in-frame clones alone and is incomplete. The profile covers a few hundred thousand clones, with about nine tenths appearing a single time and around 3.6% taken by the ten largest. The source material was peripheral blood, sampled in a trial of Ad26.COV2.S vaccine versus placebo. These receptors were obtained from a person between 18 and 65 years old who received the Ad26.COV2.S COVID-19 vaccine or a placebo.

V is TRBV3-1 (or the pseudogene TRBV3-2) and J is TRBJ1-6; no clear D. V lost 2 bases and J lost 7, with 9 bases in between. This CDR3 has 14 residues. Germline loops: CDR1 LGHDT, CDR2 YNNKEL (reference sequence). For the CDR3, the DNA is TGTGCCAGCAGCCAAATCCAGAAGAATTCACCCCTCCACTTT. Translating gives CASSQIQKNSPLHF.

The gene calls are TRBV7-2 and TRBJ2-7; 9 nucleotides match TRBD2. V trimming: 3 bases; J trimming: 0 bases; junction bases outside the gene matches: 3. CDR3 length: 15 residues. Germline V gene lookup returns CDR1 SGHTA and CDR2 FQGNSA. In nucleotides, the CDR3 is TGTGCCAGCAGCTTTAGCGGGGGCCTCTCCTACGAGCAGTACTTC. This gives the protein CASSFSGGLSYEQYF. Complete variable domain (other parts from reference TRBV7-2 and TRBJ2-7): GAGVSQSPSNKVTEKGKDVELRCDPISGHTALYWYRQSLGQGLEFLIYFQGNSAPDKSGLPSDRFSAERTGGSVSTLTIQRTQQEDSAVYLCASSFSGGLSYEQYFGPGTRLTVT.

This clone was detected a few times. The sample holds other DNA sequences that translate to the same CDR3. The V call is TRBV6-4, the J call TRBJ1-1; perhaps TRBD1 as D (6 bases). The CDR3 has 13 residues. Germline V gene data show CDR1 as MRHNA and CDR2 as SNTAGT. The V end was cut by 3 bases, the J end by 1 base, with 6 bases between. This chain's CDR3 is CASSEGGNTEAFF. The CDR3 DNA reads as TGTGCCAGCAGTGAAGGGGGGAACACTGAAGCTTTCTTT.

The chain is built from TRBV19 and TRBJ2-5; a weak D match, TRBD1 (6 bases). CDR1 is LNHDA, CDR2 SQIVND, per germline (reference sequence). V gave up 3 bases and J gave up 7 bases, with 15 bases separating them. This CDR3 has 14 residues. The CDR3 sequence: CASSIGGSRGTQYF. CDR3 DNA sequence: TGTGCCAGTAGTATTGGGGGCTCCCGGGGGACCCAGTACTTC.

The V and J genes are TRBV5-1 and TRBJ2-3, with D possibly being TRBD2 (6 bases). This CDR3 comprises 14 residues. Trimming took 4 bases from V and 0 from J, leaving 9 bases between them. CDR1 and CDR2 from the germline V gene are SGHRS and YFSETQ. The CDR3 region has the DNA TGCGCCAGCAGCGGGGGGTCTAGCACAGATACGCAGTATTTT. Protein product: CASSGGSSTDTQYF.